The 8 T cell receptor beta chains below come from one sample, sequenced in a study of T-cell reconstitution after alpha-beta-depleted transplantation in children. Unique molecular identifiers were incorporated during preparation of the TCRbeta library. One entry per CDR3 protein, called by TCRdb with MiXCR from the PCR reads. The sample lists about 400,000 distinct CDR3 sequences; roughly 21% were seen once. This sample comprised PBMCs from the stem cell graft donor, obtained from the stem cell graft. These receptors were taken from a human donor who donated a stem cell graft to a child with acute myeloid leukemia.

The chain joins TRBV7-9 to TRBJ2-1; TRBD1 matches at 9 bases. Germline CDR1 and CDR2: SEHNR and FQNEAQ (reference sequence). Trimming cost V 5 bases and J 4 bases; bases outside gene matches: 6. There are 15 residues in the CDR3. The CDR3 region is CASSIRDRVYNEQFF. The CDR3 region has the DNA TGTGCCAGCAGCATCCGGGACAGGGTTTACAATGAGCAGTTCTTC.

The sample holds many counts of this clonotype. The chain couples TRBV20-1 to TRBJ2-1, with 7 bases aligning to TRBD2. J lost 3 bases, V lost 1 base, and 15 bases had no gene match. The CDR3 extends over 18 amino acids. From germline, CDR1 is DFQATT and CDR2 SNEGSKA (reference sequence). The CDR3 reads CSARAPRAGGSGYNEQFF. The CDR3 nucleotides read TGCAGTGCTAGAGCCCCAAGGGCAGGCGGGAGCGGCTACAATGAGCAGTTCTTC.

CDR3 bases: TGTGCCAGCAGTTCGGGACAGCGTAACTATGGCTACACCTTC. Its translation: CASSSGQRNYGYTF. The chain uses TRBV12-3 or TRBV12-4 and TRBJ1-2, with 7 nucleotides matching TRBD1. The CDR3 is 14 residues long. The J segment lost 1 base and the V segment lost 4 bases, leaving 3 bases of the junction unmatched.

The CDR3 loop reads CASSERETTYNEQFF. CDR3 bases: TGCGCCAGCAGTGAGCGGGAGACGACGTACAATGAGCAGTTCTTC. The V call is TRBV4-1, the J call TRBJ2-1; 8 positions agree with TRBD2. This CDR3 has 15 residues. Germline V lookup: CDR1 MGHRA, CDR2 YSYEKL. After removal of 6 bases from V and 4 bases from J, the junction contained 8 bases not matched to a gene.

The chain has TRBV7-2 and TRBJ2-7; D may be TRBD1 (6 bases). Germline CDR1 reads SGHTA; CDR2 reads FQGNSA. The V and J ends lost 5 bases and 6 bases respectively, with 14 bases between them. The CDR3 runs to 13 residues. Here the CDR3 DNA reads TGTGCCAGCAGCCTAAACAGGGATTTCGAGCAGTACTTC. It yields the protein CASSLNRDFEQYF.

This clonotype occurred many times. The chain combines TRBV29-1 with TRBJ2-1; TRBD2 matches at 10 bases. Per germline, CDR1 SQVTM and CDR2 ANQGSEA. The V gene end was trimmed by 3 bases and the J gene end by 6 bases; junction bases not matched to a gene: 8. The CDR3 is 15 amino acids. The CDR3 is CSVDRLAGVINEQFF. For the CDR3, the DNA is TGCAGCGTTGACCGTCTAGCGGGAGTAATCAATGAGCAGTTCTTC.

The sample holds many counts of this clonotype. The chain carries TRBV5-8 and TRBJ2-7; no clear D. The CDR3 consists of 14 residues. Trimming shortened V by 1 base and J by 13 bases, and 21 bases separated the two germline ends. CDR1 and CDR2 from the germline V gene are SGHTS and YDEGEE. CDR3 residues: CASSLSRRPLNSYF. The CDR3 region has the DNA TGTGCCAGCAGCTTGAGTAGGCGTCCTCTCAACTCTTACTTC.

In this sample, this clonotype turned up a few times. CDR3 loop: CASSLPSNTGELFF. The CDR3 region has the DNA TGCGCCAGCAGCTTGCCATCGAACACCGGGGAGCTGTTTTTT. This chain joins TRBV5-1 and TRBJ2-2; D not resolved. The CDR3 runs 14 residues. Between the trimmed V and J ends, which lost 1 base and 0 bases, there was a span of 4 bases. CDR1 is SGHRS and CDR2 is YFSETQ in the germline V gene. Full variable domain (missing parts from reference TRBV5-1 and TRBJ2-2): KAGVTQTPRYLIKTRGQQVTLSCSPISGHRSVSWYQQTPGQGLQFLFEYFSETQRNKGNFPGRFSGRQFSNSRSEMNVSTLELGDSALYLCASSLPSNTGELFFGEGSRLTVL.